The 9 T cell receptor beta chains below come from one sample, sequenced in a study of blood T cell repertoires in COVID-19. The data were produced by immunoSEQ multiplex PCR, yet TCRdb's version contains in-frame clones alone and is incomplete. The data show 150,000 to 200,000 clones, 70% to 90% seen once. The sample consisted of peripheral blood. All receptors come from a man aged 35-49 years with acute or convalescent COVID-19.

DNA for the CDR3: TGTGCCAGCAGCGTAGAGGTCGCCCAGGGGAACACCATATATTTT. It is translated as CASSVEVAQGNTIYF. The chain combines TRBV9 with TRBJ1-3; D may be TRBD1 (6 bases). Germline V gene lookup returns CDR1 SGDLS and CDR2 YYNGEE. Trimming took 0 bases from V and 7 from J, leaving 14 bases between them. CDR3 length: 15 amino acids. The full variable domain, with the rest looked up from reference TRBV9 and TRBJ1-3, is DSGVTQTPKHLITATGQRVTLRCSPRSGDLSVYWYQQSLDQGLQFLIQYYNGEERAKGNILERFSAQQFPDLHSELNLSSLELGDSALYFCASSVEVAQGNTIYFGEGSWLTVV.

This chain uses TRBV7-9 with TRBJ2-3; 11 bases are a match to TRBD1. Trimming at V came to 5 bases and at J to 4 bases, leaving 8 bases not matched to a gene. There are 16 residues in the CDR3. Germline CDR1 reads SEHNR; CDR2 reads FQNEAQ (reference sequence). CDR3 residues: CASSVTWTGGPDTQYF. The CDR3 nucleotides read TGTGCCAGCAGCGTAACTTGGACAGGGGGCCCAGATACGCAGTATTTT.

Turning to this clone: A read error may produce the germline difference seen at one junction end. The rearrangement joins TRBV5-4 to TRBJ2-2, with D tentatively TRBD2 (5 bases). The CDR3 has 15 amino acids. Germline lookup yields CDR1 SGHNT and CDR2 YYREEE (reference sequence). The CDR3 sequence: CASGSSGSLTGEPFF. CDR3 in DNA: TGTGCCAGCGGATCCTCGGGGAGTCTAACTGGGGAGCCGTTTTTT.

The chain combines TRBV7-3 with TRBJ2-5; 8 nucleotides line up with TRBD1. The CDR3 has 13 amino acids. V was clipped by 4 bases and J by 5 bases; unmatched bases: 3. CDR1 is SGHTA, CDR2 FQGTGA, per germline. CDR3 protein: CASSYTGGETQYF. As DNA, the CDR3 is TGTGCCAGCAGCTATACAGGGGGGGAGACCCAGTACTTC.

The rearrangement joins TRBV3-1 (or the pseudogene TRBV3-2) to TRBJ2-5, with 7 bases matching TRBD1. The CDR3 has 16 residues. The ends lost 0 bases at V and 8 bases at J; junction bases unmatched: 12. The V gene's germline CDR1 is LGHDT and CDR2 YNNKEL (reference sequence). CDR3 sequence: CASSQELQGRVTTQYF. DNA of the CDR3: TGTGCCAGCAGCCAAGAACTACAGGGGCGCGTGACCACCCAGTACTTC.

This CDR3 reads CASSLQLDNSPLHF. CDR3 bases: TGTGCCAGCAGTCTTCAGCTAGATAATTCACCCCTCCACTTT. V gene TRBV5-4 combines with J gene TRBJ1-6; D remains unclear. The CDR3 consists of 14 residues. Germline V gene sequence: CDR1 SGHNT, CDR2 YYREEE (reference sequence). The V end lost 5 bases, the J end lost 5 bases, and 11 bases lay between the germline ends.

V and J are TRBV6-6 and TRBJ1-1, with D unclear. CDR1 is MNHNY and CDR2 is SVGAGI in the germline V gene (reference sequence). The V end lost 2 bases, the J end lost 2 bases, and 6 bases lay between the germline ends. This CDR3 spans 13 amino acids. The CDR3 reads CASSYEGNTEAFF. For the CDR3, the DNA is TGTGCCAGCAGTTACGAGGGAAACACTGAAGCTTTCTTT.

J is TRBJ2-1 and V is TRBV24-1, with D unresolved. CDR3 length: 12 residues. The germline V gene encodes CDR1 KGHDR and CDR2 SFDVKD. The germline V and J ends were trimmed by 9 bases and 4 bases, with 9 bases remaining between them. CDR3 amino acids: CATSTLYNEQFF. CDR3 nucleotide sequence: TGTGCCACCTCGACTCTATACAATGAGCAGTTCTTC.

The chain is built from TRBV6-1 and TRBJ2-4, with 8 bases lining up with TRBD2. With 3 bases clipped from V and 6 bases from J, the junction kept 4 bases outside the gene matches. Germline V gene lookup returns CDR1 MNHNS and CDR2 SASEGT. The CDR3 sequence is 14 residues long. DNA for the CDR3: TGTGCCAGCAGTGACCCCAGCGGGAGAAACATTCAGTACTTC. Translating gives CASSDPSGRNIQYF.